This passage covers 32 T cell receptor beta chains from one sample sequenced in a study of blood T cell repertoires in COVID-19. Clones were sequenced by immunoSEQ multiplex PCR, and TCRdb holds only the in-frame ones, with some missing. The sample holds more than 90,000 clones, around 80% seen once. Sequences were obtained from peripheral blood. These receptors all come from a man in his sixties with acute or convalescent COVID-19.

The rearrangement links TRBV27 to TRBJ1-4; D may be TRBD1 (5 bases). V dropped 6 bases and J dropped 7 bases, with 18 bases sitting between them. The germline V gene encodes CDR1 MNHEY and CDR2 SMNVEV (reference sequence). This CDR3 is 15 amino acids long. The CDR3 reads CASSPRDFGGEKLFF. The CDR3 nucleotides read TGTGCCAGCAGCCCCCGGGACTTTGGGGGTGAAAAACTGTTTTTT.

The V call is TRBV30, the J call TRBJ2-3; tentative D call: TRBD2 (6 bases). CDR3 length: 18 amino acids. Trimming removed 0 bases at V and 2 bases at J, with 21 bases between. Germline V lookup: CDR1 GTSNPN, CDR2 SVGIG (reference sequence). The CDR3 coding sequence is TGTGCCTGGAGTGTATCTCAAGCGGGTGACCTACTCACAGATACGCAGTATTTT. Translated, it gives CAWSVSQAGDLLTDTQYF.

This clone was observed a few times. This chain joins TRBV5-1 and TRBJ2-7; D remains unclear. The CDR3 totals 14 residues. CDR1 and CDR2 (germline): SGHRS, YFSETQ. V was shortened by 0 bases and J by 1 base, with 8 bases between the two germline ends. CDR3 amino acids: CASSLGGTSYEQYV. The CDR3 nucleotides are TGCGCCAGCAGCTTGGGTGGCACGTCCTACGAGCAGTACGTC.

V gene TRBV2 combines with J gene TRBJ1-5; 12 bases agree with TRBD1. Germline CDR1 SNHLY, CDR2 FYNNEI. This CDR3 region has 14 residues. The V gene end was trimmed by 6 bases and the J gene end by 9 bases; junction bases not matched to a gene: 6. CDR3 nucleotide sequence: TGTGCCAGCAGGGCCGGGACAGGGGGCTTGCCCCAGCATTTT. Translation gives CASRAGTGGLPQHF.

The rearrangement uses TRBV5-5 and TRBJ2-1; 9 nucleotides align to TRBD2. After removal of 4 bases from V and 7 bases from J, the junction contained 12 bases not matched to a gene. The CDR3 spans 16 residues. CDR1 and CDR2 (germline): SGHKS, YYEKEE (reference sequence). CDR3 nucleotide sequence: TGTGCCAGCAGCAGAGCCCTAGCGGGGTATTCGAATGAGCAGTTCTTC. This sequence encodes CASSRALAGYSNEQFF.

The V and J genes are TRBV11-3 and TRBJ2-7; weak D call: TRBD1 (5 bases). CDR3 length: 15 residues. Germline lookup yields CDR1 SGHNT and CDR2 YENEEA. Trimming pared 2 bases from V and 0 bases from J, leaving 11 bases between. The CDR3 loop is CASSLRQGSSYEQYV. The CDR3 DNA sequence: TGTGCCAGCAGCTTACGCCAGGGTAGCTCCTACGAGCAGTACGTC.

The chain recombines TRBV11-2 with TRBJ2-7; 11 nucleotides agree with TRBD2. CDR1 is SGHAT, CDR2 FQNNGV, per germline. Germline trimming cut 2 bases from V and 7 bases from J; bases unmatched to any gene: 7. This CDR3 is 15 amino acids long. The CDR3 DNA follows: TGTGCCAGCAGCTTATCACTAGCGGGAGTTGGGGAGCAGTACGTC. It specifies CASSLSLAGVGEQYV.

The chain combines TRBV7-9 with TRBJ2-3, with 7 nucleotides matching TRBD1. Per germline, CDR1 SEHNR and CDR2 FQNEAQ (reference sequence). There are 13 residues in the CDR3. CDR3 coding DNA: TGTGCAACAGGGGACCGCTCCACAGATACGCAGTATTTT. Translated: CATGDRSTDTQYF.

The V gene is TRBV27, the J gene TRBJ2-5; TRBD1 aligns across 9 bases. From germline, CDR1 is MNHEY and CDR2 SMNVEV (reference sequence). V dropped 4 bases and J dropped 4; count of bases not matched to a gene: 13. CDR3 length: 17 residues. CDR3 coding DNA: TGTGCCAGCAGTTCCAGAAACCCGGGACAGGGAAGAGAGACCCAGTACTTC. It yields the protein CASSSRNPGQGRETQYF.

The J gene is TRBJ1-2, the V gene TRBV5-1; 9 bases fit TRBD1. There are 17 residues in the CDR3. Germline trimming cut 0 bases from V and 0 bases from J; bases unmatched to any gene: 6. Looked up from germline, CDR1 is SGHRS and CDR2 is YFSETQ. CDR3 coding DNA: TGCGCCAGCAGCTTGGGGGACAGGGTAGAGGCTAACTATGGCTACACCTTC. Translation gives CASSLGDRVEANYGYTF. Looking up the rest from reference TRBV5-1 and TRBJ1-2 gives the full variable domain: KAGVTQTPRYLIKTRGQQVTLSCSPISGHRSVSWYQQTPGQGLQFLFEYFSETQRNKGNFPGRFSGRQFSNSRSEMNVSTLELGDSALYLCASSLGDRVEANYGYTFGSGTRLTVV.

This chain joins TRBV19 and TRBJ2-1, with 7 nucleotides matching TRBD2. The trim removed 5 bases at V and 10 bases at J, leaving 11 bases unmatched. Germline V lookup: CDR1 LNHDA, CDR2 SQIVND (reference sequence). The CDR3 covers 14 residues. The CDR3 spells CASSVGDYPLEQFF. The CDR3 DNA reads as TGTGCCAGTAGTGTCGGGGACTACCCTTTGGAGCAGTTCTTC.

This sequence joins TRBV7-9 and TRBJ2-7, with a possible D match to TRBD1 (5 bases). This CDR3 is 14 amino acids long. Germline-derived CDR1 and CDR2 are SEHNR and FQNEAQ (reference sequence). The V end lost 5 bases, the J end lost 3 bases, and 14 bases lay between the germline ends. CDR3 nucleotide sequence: TGTGCCAGCAGCCCAGAAACAGGCCGCTACGAGCAGTACGTC. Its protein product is CASSPETGRYEQYV.

CDR3 bases: TGTGCCACCAGTGATCCAAGGACAGTTTACAATGAGCAGTTCTTC. Translating it yields CATSDPRTVYNEQFF. This chain joins TRBV24-1 and TRBJ2-1, with D perhaps matching TRBD1 (6 bases). CDR3 length: 15 amino acids. Germline assignment: CDR1 KGHDR and CDR2 SFDVKD. V was cut by 3 bases and J by 4 bases, with 12 bases left in between.

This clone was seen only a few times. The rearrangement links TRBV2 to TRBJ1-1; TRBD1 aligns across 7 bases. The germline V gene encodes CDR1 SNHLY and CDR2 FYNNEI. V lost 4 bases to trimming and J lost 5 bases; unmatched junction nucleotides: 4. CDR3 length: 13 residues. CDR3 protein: CASSGQGTTEAFF. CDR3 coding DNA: TGTGCCAGCAGTGGACAGGGAACGACTGAAGCTTTCTTT. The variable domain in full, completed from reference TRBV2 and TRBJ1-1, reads EPEVTQTPSHQVTQMGQEVILRCVPISNHLYFYWYRQILGQKVEFLVSFYNNEISEKSEIFDDQFSVERPDGSNFTLKIRSTKLEDSAMYFCASSGQGTTEAFFGQGTRLTVV.

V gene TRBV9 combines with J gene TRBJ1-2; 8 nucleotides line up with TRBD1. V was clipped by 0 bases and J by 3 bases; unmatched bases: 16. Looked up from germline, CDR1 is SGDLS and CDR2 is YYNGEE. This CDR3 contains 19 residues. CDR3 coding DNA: TGTGCCAGCAGCGTAGGGAATTTGTGGACAGGGCGTCCCGACTATGGCTACACCTTC. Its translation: CASSVGNLWTGRPDYGYTF.

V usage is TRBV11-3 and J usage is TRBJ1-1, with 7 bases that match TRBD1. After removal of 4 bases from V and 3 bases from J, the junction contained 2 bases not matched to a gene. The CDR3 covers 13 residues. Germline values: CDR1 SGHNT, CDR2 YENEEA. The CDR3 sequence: CASSSQGDTEAFF. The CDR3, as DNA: TGTGCCAGCAGCTCCCAGGGGGACACTGAAGCTTTCTTT.

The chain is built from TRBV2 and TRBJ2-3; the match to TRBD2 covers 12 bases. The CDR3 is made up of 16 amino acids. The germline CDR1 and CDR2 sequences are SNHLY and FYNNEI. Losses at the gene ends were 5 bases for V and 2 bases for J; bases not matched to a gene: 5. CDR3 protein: CASSRLAGGPTDTQYF. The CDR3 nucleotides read TGTGCCAGCAGTCGCCTAGCGGGGGGGCCCACAGATACGCAGTATTTT.

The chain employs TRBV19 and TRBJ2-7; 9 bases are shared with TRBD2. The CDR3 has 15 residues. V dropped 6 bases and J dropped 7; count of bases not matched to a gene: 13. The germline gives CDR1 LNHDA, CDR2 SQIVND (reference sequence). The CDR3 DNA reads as TGTGCCAGTAGCCTCGGCGGGAGGGTTTCGGAAGAGCAGTACGTC. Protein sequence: CASSLGGRVSEEQYV.

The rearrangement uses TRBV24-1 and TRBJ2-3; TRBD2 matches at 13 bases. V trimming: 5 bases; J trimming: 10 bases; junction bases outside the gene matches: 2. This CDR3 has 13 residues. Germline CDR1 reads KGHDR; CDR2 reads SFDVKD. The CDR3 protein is CATSGGLAGSQYF. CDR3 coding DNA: TGTGCCACCAGTGGGGGACTAGCGGGATCGCAGTATTTT.

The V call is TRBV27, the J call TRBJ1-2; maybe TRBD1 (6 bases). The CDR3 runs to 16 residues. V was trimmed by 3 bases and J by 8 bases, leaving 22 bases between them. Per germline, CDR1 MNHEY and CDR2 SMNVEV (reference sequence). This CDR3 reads CASSFLGNILTGGYTF. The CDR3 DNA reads TGTGCCAGCAGTTTTCTGGGTAATATTTTAACAGGGGGCTACACCTTC.

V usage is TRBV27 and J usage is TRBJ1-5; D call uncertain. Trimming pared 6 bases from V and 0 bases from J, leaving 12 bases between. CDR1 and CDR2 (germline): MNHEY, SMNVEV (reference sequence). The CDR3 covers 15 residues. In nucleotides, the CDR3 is TGTGCCAGCAGGCTCGACTTTTATAGCAATCAGCCCCAGCATTTT. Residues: CASRLDFYSNQPQHF.

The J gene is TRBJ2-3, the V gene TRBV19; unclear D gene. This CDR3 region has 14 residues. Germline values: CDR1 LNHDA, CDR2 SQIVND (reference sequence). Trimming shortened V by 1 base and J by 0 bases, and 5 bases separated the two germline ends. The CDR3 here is CASSIGASTDTQYF. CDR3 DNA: TGTGCCAGTAGTATAGGCGCCAGCACAGATACGCAGTATTTT.

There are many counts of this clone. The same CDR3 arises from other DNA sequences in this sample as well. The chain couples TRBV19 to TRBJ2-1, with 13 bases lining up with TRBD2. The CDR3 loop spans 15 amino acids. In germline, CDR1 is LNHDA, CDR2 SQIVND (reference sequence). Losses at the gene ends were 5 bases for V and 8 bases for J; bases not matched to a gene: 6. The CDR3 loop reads CASSRTSGSMDEQFF. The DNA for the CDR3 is TGTGCCAGTAGTCGGACTAGCGGGAGTATGGATGAGCAGTTCTTC. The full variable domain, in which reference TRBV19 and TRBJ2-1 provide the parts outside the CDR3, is DGGITQSPKYLFRKEGQNVTLSCEQNLNHDAMYWYRQDPGQGLRLIYYSQIVNDFQKGDIAEGYSVSREKKESFPLTVTSAQKNPTAFYLCASSRTSGSMDEQFFGPGTRLTVL.

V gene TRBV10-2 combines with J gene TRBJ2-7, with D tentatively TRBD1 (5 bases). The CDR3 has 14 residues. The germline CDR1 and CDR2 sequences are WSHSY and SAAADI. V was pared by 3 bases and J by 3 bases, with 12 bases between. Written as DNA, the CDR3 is TGCGCCAGCAGTGAAGGGGCGTCTGGCTACGAGCAGTACTTC. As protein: CASSEGASGYEQYF.

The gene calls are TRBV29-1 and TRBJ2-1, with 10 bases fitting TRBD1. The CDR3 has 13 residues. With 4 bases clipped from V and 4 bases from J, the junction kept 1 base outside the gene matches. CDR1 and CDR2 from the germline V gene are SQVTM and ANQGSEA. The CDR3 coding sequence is TGCAGCGTTGCGGGACAGGGGTACAATGAGCAGTTCTTC. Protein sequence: CSVAGQGYNEQFF.

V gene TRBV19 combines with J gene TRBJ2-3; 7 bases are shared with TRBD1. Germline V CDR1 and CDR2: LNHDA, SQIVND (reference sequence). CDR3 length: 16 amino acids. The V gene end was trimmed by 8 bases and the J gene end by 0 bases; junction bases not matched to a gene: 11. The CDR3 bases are TGTGCCAGTCAGGTGTCCCCGGGACAGAGCACAGATACGCAGTATTTT. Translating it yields CASQVSPGQSTDTQYF. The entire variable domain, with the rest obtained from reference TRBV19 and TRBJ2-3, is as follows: DGGITQSPKYLFRKEGQNVTLSCEQNLNHDAMYWYRQDPGQGLRLIYYSQIVNDFQKGDIAEGYSVSREKKESFPLTVTSAQKNPTAFYLCASQVSPGQSTDTQYFGPGTRLTVL.

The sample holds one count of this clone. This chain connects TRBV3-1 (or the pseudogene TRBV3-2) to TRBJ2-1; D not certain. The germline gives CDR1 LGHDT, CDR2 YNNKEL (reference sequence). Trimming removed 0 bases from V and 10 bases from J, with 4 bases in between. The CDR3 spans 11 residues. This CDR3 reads CASSQDGEQFF. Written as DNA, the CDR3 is TGTGCCAGCAGCCAAGACGGGGAGCAGTTCTTC.

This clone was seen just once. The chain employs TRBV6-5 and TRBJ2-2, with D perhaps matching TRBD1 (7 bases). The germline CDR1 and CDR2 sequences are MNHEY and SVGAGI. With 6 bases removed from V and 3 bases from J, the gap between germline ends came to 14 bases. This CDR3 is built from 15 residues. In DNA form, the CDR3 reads TGTGCCAGCAGCCAGCAGGGGGGCGACACCGGGGAGCTGTTTTTT. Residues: CASSQQGGDTGELFF.

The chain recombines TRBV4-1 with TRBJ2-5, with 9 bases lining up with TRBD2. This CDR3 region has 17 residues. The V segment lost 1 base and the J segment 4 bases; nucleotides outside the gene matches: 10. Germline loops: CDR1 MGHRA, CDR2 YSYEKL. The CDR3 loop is CASSQGVGTSPRETQYF. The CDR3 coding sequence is TGCGCCAGCAGCCAAGGAGTCGGGACTAGCCCTAGAGAGACCCAGTACTTC.

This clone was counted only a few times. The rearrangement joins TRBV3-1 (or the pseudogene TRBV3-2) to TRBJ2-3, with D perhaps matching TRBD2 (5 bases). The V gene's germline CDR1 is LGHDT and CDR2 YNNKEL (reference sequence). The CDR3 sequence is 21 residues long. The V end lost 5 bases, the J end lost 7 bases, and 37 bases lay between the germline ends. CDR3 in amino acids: CASSERRLFEGPDSPSYTQYF. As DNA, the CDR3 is TGTGCCAGCAGCGAAAGGAGGTTGTTCGAGGGCCCGGACTCTCCGTCTTATACGCAGTATTTT.

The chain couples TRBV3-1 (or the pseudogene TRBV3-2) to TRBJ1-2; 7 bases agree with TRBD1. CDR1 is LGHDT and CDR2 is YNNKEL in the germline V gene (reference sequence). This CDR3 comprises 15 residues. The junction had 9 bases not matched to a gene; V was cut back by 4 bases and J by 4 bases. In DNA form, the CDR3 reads TGTGCCAGCAGCCTTTTCGACAGGGTCGCCTATGGCTACACCTTC. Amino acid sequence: CASSLFDRVAYGYTF.

CDR3 residues: CASSQWVGRVTEAFF. DNA of the CDR3: TGTGCCAGCAGCCAATGGGTAGGGAGGGTGACTGAAGCTTTCTTT. The J gene is TRBJ1-1, the V gene TRBV5-8; D uncertain. CDR1 is SGHTS, CDR2 YDEGEE, per germline. The germline V and J ends were trimmed by 4 bases and 5 bases, with 18 bases remaining between them. The CDR3 loop spans 15 amino acids.